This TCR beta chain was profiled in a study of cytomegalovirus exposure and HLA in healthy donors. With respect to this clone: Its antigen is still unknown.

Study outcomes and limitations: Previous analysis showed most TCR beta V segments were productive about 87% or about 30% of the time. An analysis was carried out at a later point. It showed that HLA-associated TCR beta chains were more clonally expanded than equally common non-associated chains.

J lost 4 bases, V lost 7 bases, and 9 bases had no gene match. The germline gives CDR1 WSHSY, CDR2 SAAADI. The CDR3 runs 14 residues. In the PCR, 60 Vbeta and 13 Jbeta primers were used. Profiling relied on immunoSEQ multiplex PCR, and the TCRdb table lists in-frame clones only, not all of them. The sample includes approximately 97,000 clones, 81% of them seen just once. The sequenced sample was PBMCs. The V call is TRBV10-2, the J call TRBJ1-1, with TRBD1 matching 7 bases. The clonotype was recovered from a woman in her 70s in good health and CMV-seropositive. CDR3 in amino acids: CASTLRAGGTEAFF. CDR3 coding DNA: TGCGCCAGCACACTGAGGGCAGGGGGCACTGAAGCTTTCTTT.